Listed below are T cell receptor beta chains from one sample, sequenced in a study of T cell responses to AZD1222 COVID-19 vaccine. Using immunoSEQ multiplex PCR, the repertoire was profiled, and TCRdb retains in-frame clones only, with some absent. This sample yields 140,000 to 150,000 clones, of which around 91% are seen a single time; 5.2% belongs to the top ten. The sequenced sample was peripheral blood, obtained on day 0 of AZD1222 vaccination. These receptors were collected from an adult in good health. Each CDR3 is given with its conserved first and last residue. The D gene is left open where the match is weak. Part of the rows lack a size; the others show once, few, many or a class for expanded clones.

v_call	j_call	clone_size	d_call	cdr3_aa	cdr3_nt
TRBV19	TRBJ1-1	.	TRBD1	CASSIGAGGVSTEAFF	TGTGCCAGTAGTATAGGGGCAGGGGGCGTGAGCACTGAAGCTTTCTTT
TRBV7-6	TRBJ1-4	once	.	CASSSWNEKLFF	TGTGCCAGCAGCTCTTGGAATGAAAAACTGTTTTTT
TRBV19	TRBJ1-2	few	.	CASSSRPYGYTF	TGTGCCAGTAGTTCCAGACCCTATGGCTACACCTTC
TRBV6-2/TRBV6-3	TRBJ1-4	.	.	CASSEGTASTNEKLFF	TGTGCCAGCAGCGAGGGGACTGCCTCAACTAATGAAAAACTGTTTTTT
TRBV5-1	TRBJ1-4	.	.	CASSLEATGDSEKLFF	TGCGCCAGCAGCTTGGAGGCGACAGGAGATTCTGAAAAACTGTTTTTT
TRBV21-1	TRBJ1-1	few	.	CASSNRAGTEAFF	TGTGCCAGCAGCAACAGGGCGGGCACTGAAGCTTTCTTT
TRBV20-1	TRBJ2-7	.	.	CSAEAQREQYF	TGCAGTGCTGAGGCCCAGCGCGAGCAGTACTTC
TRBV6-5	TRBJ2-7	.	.	CASSRDIAYEQYF	TGTGCCAGCAGCCGGGACATCGCCTACGAGCAGTACTTC
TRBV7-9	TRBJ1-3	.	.	CASSFLGGVSGNTIYF	TGTGCCAGCAGCTTCCTTGGCGGGGTATCTGGAAACACCATATATTTT
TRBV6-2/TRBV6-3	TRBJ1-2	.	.	CASSWQDSGLGGYTF	TGTGCCAGCAGTTGGCAGGACAGCGGGCTTGGTGGCTACACCTTC
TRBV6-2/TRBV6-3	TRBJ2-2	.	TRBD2	CASSSWTSPRVGELFF	TGTGCCAGCAGTTCGTGGACTAGCCCCAGGGTCGGGGAGCTGTTTTTT
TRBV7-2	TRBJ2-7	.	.	CASSLRAARSSYEQYF	TGTGCCAGCAGCTTAAGAGCAGCCAGAAGCTCCTACGAGCAGTACTTC
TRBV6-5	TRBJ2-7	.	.	CASNSGTWAYEQYF	TGTGCCAGCAACTCCGGGACATGGGCCTACGAGCAGTACTTC
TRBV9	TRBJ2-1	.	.	CASSVAESYNEQFF	TGTGCCAGCAGCGTAGCGGAGTCCTACAATGAGCAGTTCTTC
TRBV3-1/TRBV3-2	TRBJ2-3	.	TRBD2	CASSQITSGRAGDTQYF	TGTGCCAGCAGCCAAATTACTAGCGGGAGGGCCGGAGATACGCAGTATTTT
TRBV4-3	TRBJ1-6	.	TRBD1	CASSQVGTGGNSPLHF	TGCGCCAGCAGCCAAGTGGGGACAGGGGGGAATTCACCCCTCCACTTT
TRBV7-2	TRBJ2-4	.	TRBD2	CASSLAGGKNIQYF	TGTGCCAGCAGCTTAGCGGGGGGGAAAAACATTCAGTACTTC
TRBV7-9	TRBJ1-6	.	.	CASSQQTGISPLHF	TGTGCCAGCAGCCAACAAACAGGGATTTCACCCCTCCACTTT
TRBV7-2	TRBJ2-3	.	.	CASSLRIGGGTQYF	TGTGCCAGCAGCCTACGAATCGGGGGTGGTACGCAGTATTTT
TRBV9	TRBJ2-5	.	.	CASSEAGPETQYF	TGTGCCAGCAGCGAGGCCGGGCCAGAGACCCAGTACTTC
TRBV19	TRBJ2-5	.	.	CASRPRNGHETQYF	TGTGCCAGTAGACCGCGCAACGGTCACGAGACCCAGTACTTC
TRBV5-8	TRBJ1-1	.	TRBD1	CASSLGSQGATEAFF	TGTGCCAGCAGCTTGGGGTCGCAGGGGGCAACTGAAGCTTTCTTT
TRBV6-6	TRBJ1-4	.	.	CASEGEKLFF	TGTGCCAGCGAAGGAGAAAAACTGTTTTTT
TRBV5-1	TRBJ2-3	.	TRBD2	CASSERGASTDTQYF	TGCGCCAGCAGCGAGCGGGGGGCTAGCACAGATACGCAGTATTTT
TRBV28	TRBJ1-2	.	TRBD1	CASFPRGQGATGYTF	TGTGCCAGCTTCCCCCGCGGACAGGGGGCTACTGGCTACACCTTC
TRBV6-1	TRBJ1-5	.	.	CASSEAGRGNQPQHF	TGTGCCAGCAGTGAGGCGGGGCGCGGGAATCAGCCCCAGCATTTT
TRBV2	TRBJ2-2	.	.	CASRGTNTGELFF	TGTGCCAGCAGAGGAACGAACACCGGGGAGCTGTTTTTT
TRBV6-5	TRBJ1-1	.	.	CASKKGRTPNTEAFF	TGTGCCAGCAAGAAGGGAAGGACCCCAAACACTGAAGCTTTCTTT
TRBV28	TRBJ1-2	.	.	CASSFSPGARYGYTF	TGTGCCAGCAGTTTCTCCCCGGGGGCCCGCTATGGCTACACCTTC
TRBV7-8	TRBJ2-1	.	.	CAGGSEGGSYNEQFF	TGTGCCGGCGGCTCCGAGGGCGGTTCCTACAATGAGCAGTTCTTC
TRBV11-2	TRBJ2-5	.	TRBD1	CASSRQGASIQETQYF	TGTGCCAGCAGCCGACAGGGGGCGTCCATACAAGAGACCCAGTACTTC
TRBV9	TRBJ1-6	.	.	CASSVEQISSPLHF	TGTGCCAGCAGCGTAGAACAGATAAGTTCACCCCTCCACTTT
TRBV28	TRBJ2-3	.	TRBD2	CASSPWTSADTQYF	TGTGCCAGCAGTCCCTGGACTAGTGCAGATACGCAGTATTTT
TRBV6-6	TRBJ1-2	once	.	CASSFPGQGHGYTF	TGTGCCAGCAGTTTTCCGGGGCAAGGACATGGCTACACCTTC
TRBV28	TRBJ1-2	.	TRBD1	CASSLSGTGTNYGYTF	TGTGCCAGCAGTTTGTCGGGGACAGGGACTAACTATGGCTACACCTTC
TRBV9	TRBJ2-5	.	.	CASSPRRAGKETQYF	TGTGCCAGCAGCCCCCGAAGGGCAGGGAAGGAGACCCAGTACTTC
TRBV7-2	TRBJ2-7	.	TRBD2	CASSLLAGGPGEQYF	TGTGCCAGCAGCCTTTTAGCGGGTGGACCTGGGGAGCAGTACTTC
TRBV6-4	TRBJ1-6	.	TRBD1	CASSDLPGGTNSPLHF	TGTGCCAGCAGTGACCTGCCAGGGGGCACCAATTCACCCCTCCACTTT
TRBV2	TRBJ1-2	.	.	CASSGEIYGYTF	TGTGCCAGCAGTGGGGAAATCTATGGCTACACCTTC
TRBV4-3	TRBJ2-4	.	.	CASSRDYRLAKNIQYF	TGCGCCAGCAGCCGTGACTATCGTTTAGCCAAAAACATTCAGTACTTC
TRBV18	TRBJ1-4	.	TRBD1	CASSPTGVGEKLFF	TGTGCCAGCTCACCGACAGGGGTTGGTGAAAAACTGTTTTTT
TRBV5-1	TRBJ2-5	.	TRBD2	CASSEAGVGETQYF	TGCGCCAGCAGCGAAGCGGGAGTAGGAGAGACCCAGTACTTC
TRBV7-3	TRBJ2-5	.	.	CASSSSGDGETQYF	TGTGCCAGCAGCTCCTCAGGGGATGGGGAGACCCAGTACTTC
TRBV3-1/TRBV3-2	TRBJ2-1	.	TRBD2	CASSQGAGDPREQFF	TGTGCCAGCAGCCAGGGAGCGGGGGACCCAAGAGAGCAGTTCTTC